The clone carrying this T cell receptor (beta chain) occurred a few times. What it recognizes is unknown. At one of its ends the junction is not consistent with the germline gene, which may arise from a read error. This CDR3 is built from 14 residues. Amplification targeted TCR beta CDR3 regions from RNA transcripts. First-round RT-PCR of the TCR CDR3 relied on the HTBI primer set. TCRdb re-called the multiplex PCR reads with MiXCR, one entry per CDR3 protein. The data contain 200,000 to 250,000 distinct CDR3 sequences, around 20% of them seen just once; the ten biggest clones take up about 41%. This record comes from a study of T cells in Graves' hyperthyroidism and ophthalmopathy. Hyperthyroidism in the patients, aged 18 to 65, was newly diagnosed and under 2 months in duration. Overall study results and limits: Blood held most thyroid clonotypes expanded above 0.001 frequency. The model predicted ophthalmopathy a median approximately 6 months before onset.

The sample was blood. This TCR was recovered from a man aged 40-55 years with Graves' hyperthyroidism. The chain has TRBV12-3 or TRBV12-4 and TRBJ2-7; D is tentatively TRBD1 or TRBD2 (5 bases each). CDR3 loop: CASSFARDPYGQYF. For the CDR3, the DNA is TGCGCCAGCAGTTTCGCGAGGGACCCATACGGGCAGTACTTC.